One and the same sample provided the 3 T cell receptor beta chains below, sequenced in a study of human T cells and chemical hapten exposure (dated by TCRdb to 2020 to 2023). The time point label here, explained by the study, means: pre-sensitization, week 0. The meaning of the sample's treatment or condition label: therapeutic diphenylcyclopropenone sensitization with weekly scalp DPC. The library was made by RACE. Sequencing was performed on a NextSeq 500. The public reads were reprocessed in TCRdb via fastp at Q25 and MiXCR, keeping in-frame beta chains. When rows share a CDR3 protein, they turn into one entry using the most common DNA and genes. For this sample the table gives a few hundred thousand distinct CDR3 sequences, of which around 5.5% were detected only once. The ten largest clones capture around 8% of the sample. Sample: whole blood, taken in connection with sensitization to the hapten diphenylcyclopropenone (DPC). These TCRs come from a woman between 18 and 29 years old with alopecia areata. Some clones in this sample may be carry-over from other donors' samples.

The gene calls are TRBV28 and TRBJ2-1; TRBD1 might be the D (6 bases). Trimming left V 1 base short and J 0 bases short, with 19 bases between. Germline lookup yields CDR1 MDHEN and CDR2 SYDVKM. The CDR3 loop spans 19 amino acids. As DNA, the CDR3 is TGTGCCAGCAGTTTATCCCCCCCGGGACATGGGAGCTCCTACAATGAGCAGTTCTTC. This sequence encodes CASSLSPPGHGSSYNEQFF.

This clonotype was found many times. The chain uses TRBV6-5 and TRBJ2-2, with D perhaps TRBD1 or TRBD2 (6 bases each). V was pared by 5 bases and J by 4 bases, with 14 bases between. This CDR3 has 15 amino acids. CDR1 MNHEY and CDR2 SVGAGI come from the germline V gene. Here the CDR3 DNA reads TGTGCCAGCAGTAGGGGGGCCCTGGGCACCGGGGAGCTGTTTTTT. Translating gives CASSRGALGTGELFF.

This rearrangement joins TRBV20-1 to TRBJ1-2, with D perhaps matching TRBD1 (5 bases). Germline CDR1 and CDR2: DFQATT and SNEGSKA (reference sequence). Trimming took off 6 bases at V and 2 bases at J, with 10 bases between the two ends. This CDR3 has 12 amino acids. The DNA for the CDR3 is TGCAGTGCCGAACGACAGAACTATGGCTACACCTTC. Its protein is CSAERQNYGYTF.